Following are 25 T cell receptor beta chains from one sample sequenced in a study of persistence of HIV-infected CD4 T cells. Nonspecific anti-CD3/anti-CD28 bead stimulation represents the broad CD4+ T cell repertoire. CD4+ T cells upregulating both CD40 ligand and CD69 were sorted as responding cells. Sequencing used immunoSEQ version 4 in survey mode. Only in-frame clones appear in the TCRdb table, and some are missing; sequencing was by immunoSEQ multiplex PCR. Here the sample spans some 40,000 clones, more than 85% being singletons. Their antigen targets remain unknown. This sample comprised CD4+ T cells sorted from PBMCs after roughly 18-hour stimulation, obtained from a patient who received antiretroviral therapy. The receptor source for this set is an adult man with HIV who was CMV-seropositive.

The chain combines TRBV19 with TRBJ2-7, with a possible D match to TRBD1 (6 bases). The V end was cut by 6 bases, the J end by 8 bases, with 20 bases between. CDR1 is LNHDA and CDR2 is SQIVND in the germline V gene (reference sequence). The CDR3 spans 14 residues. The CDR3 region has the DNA TGTGCCAGTAGCGTAGACAGGACTCCTACGAAGCAGTACTTC. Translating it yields CASSVDRTPTKQYF.

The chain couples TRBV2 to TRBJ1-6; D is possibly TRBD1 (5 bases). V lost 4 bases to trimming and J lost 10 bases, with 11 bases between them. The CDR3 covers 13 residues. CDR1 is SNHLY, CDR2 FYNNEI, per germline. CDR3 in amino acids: CASSAPRGSPLHF. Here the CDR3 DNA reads TGTGCCAGCAGTGCCCCCCGGGGCTCACCCCTCCACTTT.

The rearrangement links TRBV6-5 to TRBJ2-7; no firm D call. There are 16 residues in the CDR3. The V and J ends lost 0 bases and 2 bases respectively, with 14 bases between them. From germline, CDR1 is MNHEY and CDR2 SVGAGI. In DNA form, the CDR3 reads TGTGCCAGCAGTTACTCGCGTCCCCGCAGTCCCTACGAGCAGTACTTC. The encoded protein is CASSYSRPRSPYEQYF.

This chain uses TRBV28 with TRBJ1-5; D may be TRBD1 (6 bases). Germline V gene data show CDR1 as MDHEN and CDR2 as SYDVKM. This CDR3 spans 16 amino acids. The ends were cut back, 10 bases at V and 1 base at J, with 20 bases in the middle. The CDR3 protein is CATIEGGAGSNQPQHF. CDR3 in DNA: TGTGCCACCATTGAAGGGGGGGCGGGGAGCAATCAGCCCCAGCATTTT.

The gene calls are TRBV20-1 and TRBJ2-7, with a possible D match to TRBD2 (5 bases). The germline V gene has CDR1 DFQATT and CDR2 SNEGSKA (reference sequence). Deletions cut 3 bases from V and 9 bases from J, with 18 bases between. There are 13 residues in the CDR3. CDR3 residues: CSASAGPLRGQYF. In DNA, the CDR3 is TGCAGTGCTAGTGCGGGTCCCCTACGAGGGCAGTACTTC.

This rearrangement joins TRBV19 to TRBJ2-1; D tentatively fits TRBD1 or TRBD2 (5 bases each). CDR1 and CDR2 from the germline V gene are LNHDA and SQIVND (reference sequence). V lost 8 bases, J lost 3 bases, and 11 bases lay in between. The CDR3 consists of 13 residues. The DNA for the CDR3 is TGTGCCAGTTCCGGGGCCCACTACAATGAGCAGTTCTTC. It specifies CASSGAHYNEQFF.

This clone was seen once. CDR3 amino acids: CASRLVRQTRSFSNEQFF. Written as DNA, the CDR3 is TGTGCAAGTCGCTTAGTGCGACAGACTAGGTCGTTTTCCAATGAGCAGTTCTTC. V is TRBV12-2 and J is TRBJ2-1; no check of the table's D call, TRBD2, against the DNA was made. TRBV12-2 is described as a pseudogene. There are 18 residues in the CDR3.

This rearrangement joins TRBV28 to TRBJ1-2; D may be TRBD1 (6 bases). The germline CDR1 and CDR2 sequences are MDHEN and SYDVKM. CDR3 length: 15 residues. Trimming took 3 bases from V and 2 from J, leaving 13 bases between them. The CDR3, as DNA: TGTGCCAGCAGTTTGGGGGGGCCCCGAAACTATGGCTACACCTTC. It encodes CASSLGGPRNYGYTF.

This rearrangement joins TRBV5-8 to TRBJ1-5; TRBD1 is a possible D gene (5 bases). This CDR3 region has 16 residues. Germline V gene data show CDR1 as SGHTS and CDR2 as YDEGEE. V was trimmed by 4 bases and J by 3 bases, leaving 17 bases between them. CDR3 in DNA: TGTGCCAGCAGCCCCGTGGGGCCGAGAAACAATCAGCCCCAGCATTTT. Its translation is CASSPVGPRNNQPQHF. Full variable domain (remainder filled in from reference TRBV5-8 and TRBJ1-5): EAGVTQSPTHLIKTRGQQATLRCSPISGHTSVYWYQQALGLGLQFLLWYDEGEERNRGNFPPRFSGRQFPNYSSELNVNALELEDSALYLCASSPVGPRNNQPQHFGDGTRLSIL.

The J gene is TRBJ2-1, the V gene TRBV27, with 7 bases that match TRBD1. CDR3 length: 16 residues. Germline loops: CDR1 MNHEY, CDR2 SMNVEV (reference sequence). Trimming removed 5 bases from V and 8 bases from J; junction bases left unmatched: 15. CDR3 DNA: TGTGCCAGCAGTACCAGACAGGGTGTAATCCCCCATGAGCAGTTCTTC. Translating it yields CASSTRQGVIPHEQFF.

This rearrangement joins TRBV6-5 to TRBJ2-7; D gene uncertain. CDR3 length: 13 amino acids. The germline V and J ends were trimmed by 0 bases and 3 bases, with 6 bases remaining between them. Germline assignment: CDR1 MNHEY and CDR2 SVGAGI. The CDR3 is CASSYSLLYEQYF. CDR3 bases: TGTGCCAGCAGTTACTCGTTGCTCTACGAGCAGTACTTC.

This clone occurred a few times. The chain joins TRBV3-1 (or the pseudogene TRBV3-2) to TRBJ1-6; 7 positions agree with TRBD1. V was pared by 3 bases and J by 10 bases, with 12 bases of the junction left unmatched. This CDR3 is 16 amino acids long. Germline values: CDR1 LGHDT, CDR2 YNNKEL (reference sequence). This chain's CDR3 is CASSQSLGGARSPLHF. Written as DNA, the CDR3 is TGTGCCAGCAGCCAGAGCCTAGGGGGCGCGAGATCACCCCTCCACTTT.

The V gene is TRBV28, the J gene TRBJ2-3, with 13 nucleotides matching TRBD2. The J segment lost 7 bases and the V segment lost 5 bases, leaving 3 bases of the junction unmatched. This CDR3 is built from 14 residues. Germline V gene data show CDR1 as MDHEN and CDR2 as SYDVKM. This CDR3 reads CASSRTSGGYTQYF. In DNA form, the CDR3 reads TGTGCCAGCAGTAGGACTAGCGGGGGTTATACGCAGTATTTT.

The CDR3 DNA follows: TGTGCCAGCAGGAAACTTAGCGGGGGGGCTAATGAGCAGTTCTTC. This sequence encodes CASRKLSGGANEQFF. The chain combines TRBV6-6 with TRBJ2-1, with TRBD2 identical over 11 bases. CDR1 and CDR2 (germline): MNHNY, SVGAGI (reference sequence). The CDR3 sequence is 15 residues long. V was pared by 6 bases and J by 7 bases, with 8 bases of the junction left unmatched.

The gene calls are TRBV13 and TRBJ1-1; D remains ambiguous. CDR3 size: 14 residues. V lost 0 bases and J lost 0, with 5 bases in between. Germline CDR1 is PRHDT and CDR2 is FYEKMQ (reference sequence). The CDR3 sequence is CASSLGLLNTEAFF. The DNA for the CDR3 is TGTGCCAGCAGCTTAGGTCTCCTGAACACTGAAGCTTTCTTT. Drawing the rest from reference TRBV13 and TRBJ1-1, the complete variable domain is AAGVIQSPRHLIKEKRETATLKCYPIPRHDTVYWYQQGPGQDPQFLISFYEKMQSDKGSIPDRFSAQQFSDYHSELNMSSLELGDSALYFCASSLGLLNTEAFFGQGTRLTVV.

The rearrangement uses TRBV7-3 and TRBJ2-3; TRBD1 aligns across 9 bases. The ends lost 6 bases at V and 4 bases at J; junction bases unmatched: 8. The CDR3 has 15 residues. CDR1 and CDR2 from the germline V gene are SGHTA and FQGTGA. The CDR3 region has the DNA TGTGCCAGCAGTGTAGGGACAGGGATGCCAGATACGCAGTATTTT. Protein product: CASSVGTGMPDTQYF.

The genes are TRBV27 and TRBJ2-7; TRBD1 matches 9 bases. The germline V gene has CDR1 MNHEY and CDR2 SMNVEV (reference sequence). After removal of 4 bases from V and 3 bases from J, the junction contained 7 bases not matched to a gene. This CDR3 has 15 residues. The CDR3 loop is CASSWAGGQGYEQYF. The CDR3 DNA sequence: TGTGCCAGCAGTTGGGCCGGGGGACAGGGCTACGAGCAGTACTTC.

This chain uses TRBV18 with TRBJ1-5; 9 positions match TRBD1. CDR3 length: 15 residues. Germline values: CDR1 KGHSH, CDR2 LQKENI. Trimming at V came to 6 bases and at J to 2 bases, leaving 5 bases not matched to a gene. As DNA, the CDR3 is TGTGCCAGCTCCAGGGGACAGGGTGGCAATCAGCCCCAGCATTTT. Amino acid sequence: CASSRGQGGNQPQHF.

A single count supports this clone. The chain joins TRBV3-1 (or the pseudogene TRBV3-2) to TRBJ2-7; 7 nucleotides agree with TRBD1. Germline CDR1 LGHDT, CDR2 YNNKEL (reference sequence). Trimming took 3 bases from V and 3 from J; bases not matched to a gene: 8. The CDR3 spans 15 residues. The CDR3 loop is CASSHRPGQRYEQYF. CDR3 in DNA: TGTGCCAGCAGCCACCGACCGGGACAGCGCTACGAGCAGTACTTC.

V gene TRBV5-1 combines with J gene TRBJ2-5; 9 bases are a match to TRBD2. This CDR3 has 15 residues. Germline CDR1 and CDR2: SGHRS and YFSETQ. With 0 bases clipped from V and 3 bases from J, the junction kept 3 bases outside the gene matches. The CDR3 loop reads CASSLDIAGEETQYF. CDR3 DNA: TGCGCCAGCAGCTTGGACATAGCGGGGGAAGAGACCCAGTACTTC.

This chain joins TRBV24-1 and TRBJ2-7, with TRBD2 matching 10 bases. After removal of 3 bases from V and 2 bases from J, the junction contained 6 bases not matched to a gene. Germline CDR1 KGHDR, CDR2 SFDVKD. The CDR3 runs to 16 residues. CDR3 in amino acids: CATSDPHSGGAYEQYF. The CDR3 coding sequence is TGTGCCACCAGTGATCCTCACAGCGGGGGGGCCTACGAGCAGTACTTC.

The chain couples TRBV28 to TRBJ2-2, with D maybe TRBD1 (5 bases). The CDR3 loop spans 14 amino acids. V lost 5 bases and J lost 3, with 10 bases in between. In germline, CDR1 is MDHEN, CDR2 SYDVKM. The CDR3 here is CASSRRGYTGELFF. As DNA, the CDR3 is TGTGCCAGCAGTCGAAGGGGATACACCGGGGAGCTGTTTTTT. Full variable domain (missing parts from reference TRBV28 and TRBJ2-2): DVKVTQSSRYLVKRTGEKVFLECVQDMDHENMFWYRQDPGLGLRLIYFSYDVKMKEKGDIPEGYSVSREKKERFSLILESASTNQTSMYLCASSRRGYTGELFFGEGSRLTVL.

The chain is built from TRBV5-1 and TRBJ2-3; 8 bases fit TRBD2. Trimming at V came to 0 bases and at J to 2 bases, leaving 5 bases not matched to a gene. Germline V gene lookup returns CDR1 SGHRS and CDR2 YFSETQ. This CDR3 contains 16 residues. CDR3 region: CASSLAGGGYTDTQYF. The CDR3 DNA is TGCGCCAGCAGCTTGGCTGGCGGGGGGTACACAGATACGCAGTATTTT. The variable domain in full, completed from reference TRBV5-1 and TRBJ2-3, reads KAGVTQTPRYLIKTRGQQVTLSCSPISGHRSVSWYQQTPGQGLQFLFEYFSETQRNKGNFPGRFSGRQFSNSRSEMNVSTLELGDSALYLCASSLAGGGYTDTQYFGPGTRLTVL.

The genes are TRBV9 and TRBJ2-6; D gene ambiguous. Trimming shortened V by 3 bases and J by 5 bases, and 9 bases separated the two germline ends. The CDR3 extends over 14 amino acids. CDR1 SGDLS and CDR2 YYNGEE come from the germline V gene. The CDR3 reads CASSAEVRANVLTF. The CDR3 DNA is TGTGCCAGCAGCGCCGAGGTTAGGGCCAACGTCCTGACTTTC.

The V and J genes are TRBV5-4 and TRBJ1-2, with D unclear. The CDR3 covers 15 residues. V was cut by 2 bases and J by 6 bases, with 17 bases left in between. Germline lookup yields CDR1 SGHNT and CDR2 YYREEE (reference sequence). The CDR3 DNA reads TGTGCCAGCAGCTTAGGCTCGGGCAGGACGGATGGCTACACCTTC. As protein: CASSLGSGRTDGYTF.